This TCR beta chain appears in the sequencing data of a study of blood T cell repertoires in COVID-19. Whole-study context: T cells, B-cell-depleted T cells, or PBMCs supplied cDNA or gDNA.

The study assigned cohorts using participant-reported clinical history. The assay was immunoSEQ multiplex PCR, and TCRdb's table has in-frame clones only and misses some. The table has nearly 300,000 clones, under 90% seen once. The CDR3 runs 15 residues. The germline V gene encodes CDR1 SNHLY and CDR2 FYNNEI. J lost 6 bases, V lost 5 bases, and 9 bases had no gene match. The rearrangement uses TRBV2 and TRBJ1-2; 10 bases are shared with TRBD1. The receptor's source is a woman between 45 and 65 years old who had been exposed to COVID-19. Material: PBMCs or T cells enriched from blood (not recorded which). The CDR3 spells CASSSDRGRGDGYTF. The CDR3 DNA reads as TGTGCCAGCAGTTCCGACAGGGGGCGCGGAGATGGCTACACCTTC.